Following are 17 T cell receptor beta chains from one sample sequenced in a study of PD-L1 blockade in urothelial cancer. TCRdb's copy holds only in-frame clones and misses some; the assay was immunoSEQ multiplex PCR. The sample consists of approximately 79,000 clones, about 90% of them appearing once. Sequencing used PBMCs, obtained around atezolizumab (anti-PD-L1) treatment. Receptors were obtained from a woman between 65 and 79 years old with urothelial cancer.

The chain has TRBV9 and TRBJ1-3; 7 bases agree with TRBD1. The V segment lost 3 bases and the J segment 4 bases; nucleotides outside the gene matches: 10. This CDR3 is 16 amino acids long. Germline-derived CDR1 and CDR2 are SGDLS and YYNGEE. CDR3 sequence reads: CASSGRQGSGGNTIYF. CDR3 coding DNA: TGTGCCAGCAGCGGTCGACAGGGCTCGGGAGGAAACACCATATATTTT. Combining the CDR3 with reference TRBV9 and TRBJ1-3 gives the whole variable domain DSGVTQTPKHLITATGQRVTLRCSPRSGDLSVYWYQQSLDQGLQFLIQYYNGEERAKGNILERFSAQQFPDLHSELNLSSLELGDSALYFCASSGRQGSGGNTIYFGEGSWLTVV.

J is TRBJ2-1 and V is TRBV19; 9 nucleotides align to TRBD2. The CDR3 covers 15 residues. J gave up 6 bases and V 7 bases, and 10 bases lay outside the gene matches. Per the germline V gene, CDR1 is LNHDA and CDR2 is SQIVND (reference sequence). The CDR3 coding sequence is TGTGCCAGTAATCGCCCCGAACTAGCGGGCAATGAGCAGTTCTTC. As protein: CASNRPELAGNEQFF. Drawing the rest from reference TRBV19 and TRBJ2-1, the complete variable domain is DGGITQSPKYLFRKEGQNVTLSCEQNLNHDAMYWYRQDPGQGLRLIYYSQIVNDFQKGDIAEGYSVSREKKESFPLTVTSAQKNPTAFYLCASNRPELAGNEQFFGPGTRLTVL.

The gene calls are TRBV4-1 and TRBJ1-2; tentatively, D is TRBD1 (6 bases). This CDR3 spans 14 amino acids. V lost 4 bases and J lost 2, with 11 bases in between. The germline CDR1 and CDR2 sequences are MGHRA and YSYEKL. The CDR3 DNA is TGCGCCAGCAGCCTAGGGGGGGTGAACTATGGCTACACCTTC. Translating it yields CASSLGGVNYGYTF.

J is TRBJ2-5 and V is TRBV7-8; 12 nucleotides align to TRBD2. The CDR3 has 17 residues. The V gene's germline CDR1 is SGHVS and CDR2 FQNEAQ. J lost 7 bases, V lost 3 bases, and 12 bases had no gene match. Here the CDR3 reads CASSFRWLAGGHGTQYF. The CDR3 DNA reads TGTGCCAGCAGCTTTAGGTGGCTAGCGGGGGGGCATGGGACCCAGTACTTC. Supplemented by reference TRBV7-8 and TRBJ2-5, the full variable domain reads GAGVSQSPRYKVAKRGQDVALRCDPISGHVSLFWYQQALGQGPEFLTYFQNEAQLDKSGLPSDRFFAERPEGSVSTLKIQRTQQEDSAVYLCASSFRWLAGGHGTQYFGPGTRLLVL.

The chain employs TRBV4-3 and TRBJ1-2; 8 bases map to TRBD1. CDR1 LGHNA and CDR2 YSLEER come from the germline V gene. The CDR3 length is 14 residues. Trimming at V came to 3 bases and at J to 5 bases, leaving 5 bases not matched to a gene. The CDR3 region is CASSQTGVEYGYTF. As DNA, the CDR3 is TGCGCCAGCAGCCAGACAGGGGTCGAGTATGGCTACACCTTC.

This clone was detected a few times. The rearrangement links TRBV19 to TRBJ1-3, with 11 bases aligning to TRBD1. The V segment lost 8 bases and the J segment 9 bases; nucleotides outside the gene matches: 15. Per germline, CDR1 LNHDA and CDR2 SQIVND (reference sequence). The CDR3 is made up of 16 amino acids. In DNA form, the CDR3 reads TGTGCCAGTCAACAACAGGGACAGGGGGATGTCGGCACCATATATTTT. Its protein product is CASQQQGQGDVGTIYF.

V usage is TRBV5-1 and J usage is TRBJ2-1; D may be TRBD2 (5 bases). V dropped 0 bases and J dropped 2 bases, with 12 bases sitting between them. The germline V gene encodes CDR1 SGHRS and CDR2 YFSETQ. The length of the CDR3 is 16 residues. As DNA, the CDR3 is TGCGCCAGCAGCTTGGGACGGGATACCCCCTACAATGAGCAGTTCTTC. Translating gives CASSLGRDTPYNEQFF.

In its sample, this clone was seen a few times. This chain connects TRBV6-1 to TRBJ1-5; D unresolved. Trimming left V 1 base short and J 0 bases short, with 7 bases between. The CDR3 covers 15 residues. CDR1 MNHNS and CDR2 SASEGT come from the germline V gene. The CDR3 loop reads CASSEEPVSNQPQHF. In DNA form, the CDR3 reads TGTGCCAGCAGTGAAGAGCCTGTTAGCAATCAGCCCCAGCATTTT.

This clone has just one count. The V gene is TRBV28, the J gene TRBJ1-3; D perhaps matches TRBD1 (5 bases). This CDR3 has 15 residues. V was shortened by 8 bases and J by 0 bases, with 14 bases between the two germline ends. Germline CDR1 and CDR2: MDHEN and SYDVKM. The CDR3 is CASQPDSSSGNTIYF. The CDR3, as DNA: TGTGCCAGCCAGCCCGACAGCAGCTCTGGAAACACCATATATTTT.

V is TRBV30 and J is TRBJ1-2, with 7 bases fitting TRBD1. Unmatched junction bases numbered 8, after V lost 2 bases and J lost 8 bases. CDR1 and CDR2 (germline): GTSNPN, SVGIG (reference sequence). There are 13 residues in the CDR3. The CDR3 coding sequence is TGTGCCTGGAGTACTGACAGGGTCAAGGGCTACACCTTC. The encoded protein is CAWSTDRVKGYTF.

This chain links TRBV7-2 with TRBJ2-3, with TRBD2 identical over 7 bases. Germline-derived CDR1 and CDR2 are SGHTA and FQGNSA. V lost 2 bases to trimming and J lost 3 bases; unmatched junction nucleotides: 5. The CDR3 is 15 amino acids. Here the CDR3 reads CASSLSSGITDTQYF. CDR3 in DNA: TGTGCCAGCAGCTTATCAAGCGGGATTACAGATACGCAGTATTTT.

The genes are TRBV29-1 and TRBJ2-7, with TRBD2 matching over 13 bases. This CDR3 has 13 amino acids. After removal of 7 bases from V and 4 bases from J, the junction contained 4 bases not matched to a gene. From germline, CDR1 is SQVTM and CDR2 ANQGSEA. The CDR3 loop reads CSARTSGSYEQYF. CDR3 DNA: TGCAGCGCTCGGACTAGCGGGAGTTACGAGCAGTACTTC.

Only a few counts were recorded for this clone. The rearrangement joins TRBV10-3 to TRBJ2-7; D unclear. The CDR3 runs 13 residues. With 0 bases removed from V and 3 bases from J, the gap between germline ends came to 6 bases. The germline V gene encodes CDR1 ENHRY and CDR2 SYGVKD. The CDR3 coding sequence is TGTGCCATCAGTGAGTCCTCTTACTACGAGCAGTACTTC. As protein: CAISESSYYEQYF.

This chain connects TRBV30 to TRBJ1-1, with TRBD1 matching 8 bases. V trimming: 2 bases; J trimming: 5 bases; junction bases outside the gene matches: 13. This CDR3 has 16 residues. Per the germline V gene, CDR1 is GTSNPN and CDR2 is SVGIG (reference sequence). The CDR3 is CAWSRGPRGRVTEAFF. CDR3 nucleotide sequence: TGTGCCTGGAGTCGAGGACCCAGGGGGCGGGTTACTGAAGCTTTCTTT. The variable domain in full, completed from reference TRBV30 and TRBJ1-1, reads SQTIHQWPATLVQPVGSPLSLECTVEGTSNPNLYWYRQAAGRGLQLLFYSVGIGQISSEVPQNLSASRPQDRQFILSSKKLLLSDSGFYLCAWSRGPRGRVTEAFFGQGTRLTVV.

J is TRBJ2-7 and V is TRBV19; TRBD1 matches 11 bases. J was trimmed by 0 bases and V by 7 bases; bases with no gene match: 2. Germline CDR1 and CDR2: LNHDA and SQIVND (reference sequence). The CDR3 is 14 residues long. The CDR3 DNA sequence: TGTGCCAGTACCGGGACAGGGGGCTCCTACGAGCAGTACTTC. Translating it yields CASTGTGGSYEQYF. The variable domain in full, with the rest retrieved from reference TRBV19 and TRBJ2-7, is DGGITQSPKYLFRKEGQNVTLSCEQNLNHDAMYWYRQDPGQGLRLIYYSQIVNDFQKGDIAEGYSVSREKKESFPLTVTSAQKNPTAFYLCASTGTGGSYEQYFGPGTRLTVT.

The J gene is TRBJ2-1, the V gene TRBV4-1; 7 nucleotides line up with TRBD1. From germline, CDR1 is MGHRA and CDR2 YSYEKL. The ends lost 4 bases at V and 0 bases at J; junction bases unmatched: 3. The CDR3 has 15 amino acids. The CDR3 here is CASSLDRSSYNEQFF. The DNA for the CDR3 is TGCGCCAGCAGCCTGGACAGGAGCTCCTACAATGAGCAGTTCTTC.

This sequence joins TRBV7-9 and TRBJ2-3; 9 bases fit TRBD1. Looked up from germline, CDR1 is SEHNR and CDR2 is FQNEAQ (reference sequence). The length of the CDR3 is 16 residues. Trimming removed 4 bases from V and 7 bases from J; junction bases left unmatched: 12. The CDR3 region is CASSSSRTGAEYTQYF. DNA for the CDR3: TGTGCCAGCAGCTCATCAAGGACAGGGGCCGAATATACGCAGTATTTT.